Here is one TCR beta chain with its context. What it recognizes is unknown. This record belongs to a study of chemoradiotherapy in HPV16-positive cancers. About the study: Candidate HPV-specific T-cell clones and common TCR motifs came from functional assays in two HPV16-positive patients. Findings and caveats of the study: Candidate HPV-specific clones and E7-related TCR motifs grew in tumor during treatment.

Trimming removed 0 bases from V and 2 bases from J, with 11 bases in between. This CDR3 has 15 residues. The germline V gene encodes CDR1 SGHNT and CDR2 YENEEA. Repeated repertoire sampling spanned the course of chemoradiotherapy. Generated by immunoSEQ multiplex PCR, the TCRdb table keeps only in-frame clones and is missing some. Among 9,500 to 12,000 clones listed, 70% to 85% were seen once. The material was obtained from a patient who underwent chemoradiotherapy. This sequence joins TRBV11-3 and TRBJ2-7; D uncertain. This sequence originates from a human donor with HPV-associated anogenital cancer. CDR3 amino acids: CASSLDFAITYEQYV. The CDR3 DNA follows: TGTGCCAGCAGCTTAGACTTCGCGATTACCTACGAGCAGTACGTC.